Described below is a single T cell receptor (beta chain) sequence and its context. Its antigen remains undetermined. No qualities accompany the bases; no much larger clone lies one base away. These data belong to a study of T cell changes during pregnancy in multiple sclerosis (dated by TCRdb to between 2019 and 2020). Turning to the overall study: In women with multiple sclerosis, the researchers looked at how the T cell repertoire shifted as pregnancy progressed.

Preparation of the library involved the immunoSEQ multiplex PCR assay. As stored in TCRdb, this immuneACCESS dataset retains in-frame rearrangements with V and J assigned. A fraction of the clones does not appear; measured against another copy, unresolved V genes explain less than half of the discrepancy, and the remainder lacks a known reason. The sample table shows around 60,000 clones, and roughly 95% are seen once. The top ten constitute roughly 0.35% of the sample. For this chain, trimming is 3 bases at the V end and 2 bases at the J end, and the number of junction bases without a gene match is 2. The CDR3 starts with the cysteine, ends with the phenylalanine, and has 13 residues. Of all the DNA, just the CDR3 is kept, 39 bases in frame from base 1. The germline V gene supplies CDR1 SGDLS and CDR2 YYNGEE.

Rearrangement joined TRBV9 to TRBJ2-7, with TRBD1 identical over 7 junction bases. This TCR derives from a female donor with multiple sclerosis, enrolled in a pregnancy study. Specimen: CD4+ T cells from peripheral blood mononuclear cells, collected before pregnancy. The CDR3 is CASSAGQAYEQYF. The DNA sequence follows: TGTGCCAGCAGCGCAGGACAGGCCTACGAGCAGTACTTC. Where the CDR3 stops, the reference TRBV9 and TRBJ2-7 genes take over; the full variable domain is DSGVTQTPKHLITATGQRVTLRCSPRSGDLSVYWYQQSLDQGLQFLIQYYNGEERAKGNILERFSAQQFPDLHSELNLSSLELGDSALYFCASSAGQAYEQYFGPGTRLTVT.